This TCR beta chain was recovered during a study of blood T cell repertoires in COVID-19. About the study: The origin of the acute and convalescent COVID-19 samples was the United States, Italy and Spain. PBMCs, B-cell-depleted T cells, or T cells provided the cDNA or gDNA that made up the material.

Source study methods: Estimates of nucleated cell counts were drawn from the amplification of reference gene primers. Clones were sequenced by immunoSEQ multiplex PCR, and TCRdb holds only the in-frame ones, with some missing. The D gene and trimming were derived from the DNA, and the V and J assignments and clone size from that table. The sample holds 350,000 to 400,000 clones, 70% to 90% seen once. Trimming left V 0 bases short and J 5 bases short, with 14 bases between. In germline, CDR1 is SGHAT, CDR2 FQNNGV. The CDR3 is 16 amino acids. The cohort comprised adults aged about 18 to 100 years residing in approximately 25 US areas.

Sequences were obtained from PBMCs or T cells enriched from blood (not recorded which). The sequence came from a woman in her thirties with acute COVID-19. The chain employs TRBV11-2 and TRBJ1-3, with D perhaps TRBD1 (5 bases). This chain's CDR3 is CASSLDIRWGRNTIYF. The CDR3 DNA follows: TGTGCCAGCAGCTTAGATATCCGTTGGGGCAGAAACACCATATATTTT.